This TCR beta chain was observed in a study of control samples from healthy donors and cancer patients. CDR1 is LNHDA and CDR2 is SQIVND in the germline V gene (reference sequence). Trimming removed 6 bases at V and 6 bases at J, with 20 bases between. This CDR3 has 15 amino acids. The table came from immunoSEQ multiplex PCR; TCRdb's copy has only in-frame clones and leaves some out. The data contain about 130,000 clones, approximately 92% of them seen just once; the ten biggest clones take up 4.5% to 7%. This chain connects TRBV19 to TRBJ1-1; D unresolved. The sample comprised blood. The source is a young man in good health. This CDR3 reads CASSDRASMEAEAFF. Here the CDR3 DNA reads TGTGCCAGTAGCGATCGGGCGTCCATGGAGGCTGAAGCTTTCTTT. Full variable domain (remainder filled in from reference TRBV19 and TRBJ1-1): DGGITQSPKYLFRKEGQNVTLSCEQNLNHDAMYWYRQDPGQGLRLIYYSQIVNDFQKGDIAEGYSVSREKKESFPLTVTSAQKNPTAFYLCASSDRASMEAEAFFGQGTRLTVV.